Presented here are 19 T cell receptor beta chains from one specimen sequenced in a study of PD-1 blockade in classical Hodgkin lymphoma. Profiled with immunoSEQ multiplex PCR; TCRdb holds only in-frame clones, not every one. The sample lists over 9,500 clones, 65% to 85% occurring once. Noted time point: cycle 4 day 1 (C4D1), after less than 7 weeks of nivolumab. Each patient relapsed following autologous stem cell transplantation, and prior brentuximab vedotin exposure differed. Sequenced material: peripheral blood mononuclear cells (PBMCs), taken before the fourth cycle of nivolumab. The source of these receptors is a human donor with classical Hodgkin lymphoma.

V gene TRBV11-2 combines with J gene TRBJ2-7, with TRBD2 matching 7 bases. Germline CDR1 reads SGHAT; CDR2 reads FQNNGV. Germline trimming cut 2 bases from V and 0 bases from J; bases unmatched to any gene: 7. The CDR3 sequence is 16 residues long. CDR3 DNA: TGTGCCAGCAGCTTAATAAGCAAGCGGGGCTCCTACGAGCAGTACTTC. This sequence encodes CASSLISKRGSYEQYF.

This chain connects TRBV28 to TRBJ2-7; TRBD1 aligns across 9 bases. Unmatched junction bases numbered 3, after V lost 1 base and J lost 2 bases. CDR3 size: 15 residues. CDR1 and CDR2 (germline): MDHEN, SYDVKM. CDR3 sequence (DNA): TGTGCCAGCAGTTTATTGGGACAGGGCCCCTACGAGCAGTACTTC. This codes for CASSLLGQGPYEQYF.

The rearrangement uses TRBV5-4 and TRBJ2-1; no clear D. There are 15 residues in the CDR3. The V end was cut by 0 bases, the J end by 1 base, with 8 bases between. Germline values: CDR1 SGHNT, CDR2 YYREEE (reference sequence). CDR3 protein: CASSLVLGSYNEQFF. In nucleotides, the CDR3 is TGTGCCAGCAGCTTGGTGTTGGGGTCCTACAATGAGCAGTTCTTC.

This clone was detected once. This chain connects TRBV19 to TRBJ2-3; perhaps TRBD1 as D (5 bases). Trimming removed 3 bases at V and 1 base at J, with 17 bases between. The CDR3 totals 17 residues. Germline CDR1 and CDR2: LNHDA and SQIVND (reference sequence). The CDR3, as DNA: TGTGCCAGTAGTATCCTACCGGTAGGGGTTGGCACAGATACGCAGTATTTT. This gives the protein CASSILPVGVGTDTQYF.

The chain has TRBV11-2 and TRBJ1-4; a weak D match, TRBD1 (5 bases). This CDR3 has 12 residues. Germline CDR1 SGHAT, CDR2 FQNNGV. V was trimmed by 1 base and J by 8 bases, leaving 5 bases between them. The CDR3 protein is CASSLGTEKLFF. For the CDR3, the DNA is TGTGCCAGCAGCTTAGGGACAGAAAAACTGTTTTTT.

The chain links TRBV21-1 to TRBJ2-5; the table's D call of TRBD1 was not tested on the DNA. TRBV21-1 is a pseudogene. The CDR3 has 16 amino acids. The CDR3 sequence: CASSKIGTHNQETQYF. The CDR3 coding sequence is TGTGCCAGCAGCAAAATAGGGACACACAACCAAGAGACCCAGTACTTC.

The V and J genes are TRBV27 and TRBJ1-5; tentatively, D is TRBD1 (6 bases). CDR1 and CDR2 from the germline V gene are MNHEY and SMNVEV (reference sequence). V was cut by 0 bases and J by 7 bases, with 13 bases left in between. The CDR3 spans 15 residues. The CDR3 spells CASSLSHRGTQPQHF. CDR3 bases: TGTGCCAGCAGTTTATCCCATCGGGGGACACAGCCCCAGCATTTT.

The chain joins TRBV27 to TRBJ1-1; perhaps TRBD1 as D (6 bases). V lost 7 bases to trimming and J lost 6 bases, with 24 bases between them. In germline, CDR1 is MNHEY, CDR2 SMNVEV (reference sequence). The CDR3 covers 16 residues. As DNA, the CDR3 is TGTGCCAGCAACTCCTGGGGGCCGAAGGGGCATGCTGAAGCTTTCTTT. Translation gives CASNSWGPKGHAEAFF.

The chain employs TRBV12-5 and TRBJ2-3; TRBD1 aligns across 7 bases. Germline trimming cut 0 bases from V and 2 bases from J; bases unmatched to any gene: 5. CDR1 and CDR2 from the germline V gene are LGHNT and FRNRAP. The length of the CDR3 is 16 residues. CDR3 residues: CASGLVQGPSTDTQYF. The DNA for the CDR3 is TGTGCTAGTGGTTTGGTACAGGGGCCATCCACAGATACGCAGTATTTT.

The CDR3 nucleotides are TGTGCCAGCAGTGAATATTCCGCCTCTGGGGCCAACGTCCTGACTTTC. Its translation is CASSEYSASGANVLTF. This chain connects TRBV25-1 to TRBJ2-6, with D unclear. The V end was cut by 0 bases, the J end by 0 bases, with 6 bases between. The CDR3 extends over 16 amino acids. Germline assignment: CDR1 MGHDK and CDR2 SYGVNS.

This sequence joins TRBV5-8 and TRBJ1-2, with D unclear. The germline CDR1 and CDR2 sequences are SGHTS and YDEGEE. V was pared by 4 bases and J by 4 bases, with 8 bases between. This CDR3 spans 12 amino acids. CDR3 in amino acids: CASSPLGYGYTF. In DNA, the CDR3 is TGTGCCAGCAGCCCCCTGGGCTATGGCTACACCTTC.

The rearrangement uses TRBV28 and TRBJ2-4, with TRBD1 identical over 7 bases. J lost 6 bases, V lost 7 bases, and 6 bases had no gene match. CDR3 size: 13 residues. Germline V CDR1 and CDR2: MDHEN, SYDVKM. This chain's CDR3 is CASTRQGANIQYF. CDR3 DNA sequence: TGTGCCAGCACGCGACAGGGCGCAAACATTCAGTACTTC.

The V call is TRBV5-1, the J call TRBJ2-3; the D gene is possibly TRBD1 (6 bases). The ends were cut back, 4 bases at V and 6 bases at J, with 30 bases in the middle. Germline-derived CDR1 and CDR2 are SGHRS and YFSETQ. This CDR3 has 19 residues. The CDR3 nucleotides read TGCGCCAGCAGCCCCTTAAGCCCCTATTACAGGGAAGTCAGGGATACGCAGTATTTT. Its translation is CASSPLSPYYREVRDTQYF.

The rearrangement joins TRBV7-3 to TRBJ2-2, with TRBD1 matching over 7 bases. This CDR3 has 15 amino acids. CDR1 is SGHTA and CDR2 is FQGTGA in the germline V gene. The V gene end was trimmed by 5 bases and the J gene end by 1 base; junction bases not matched to a gene: 4. As DNA, the CDR3 is TGTGCCAGCAGCCCTAGGACAGGGAACACCGGGGAGCTGTTTTTT. Its protein product is CASSPRTGNTGELFF.

CDR3 in DNA: TGTGCCAGCAGCTATCAGGGTCGCCCCGGGGAGCTGTTTTTT. Its protein product is CASSYQGRPGELFF. The V and J genes are TRBV9 and TRBJ2-2, with D maybe TRBD1 (5 bases). The ends were cut back, 4 bases at V and 6 bases at J, with 13 bases in the middle. The CDR3 consists of 14 residues. Per germline, CDR1 SGDLS and CDR2 YYNGEE.

This clone is categorized as large (0.1 to 1%). CDR3 nucleotides: TGTGCCAGCAGGCTTGGGGGCTACAACACCGGGGAGCTGTTTTTT. Amino acid sequence: CASRLGGYNTGELFF. The genes are TRBV6-5 and TRBJ2-2, with D possibly TRBD1 on 6 matching bases. CDR1 is MNHEY and CDR2 is SVGAGI in the germline V gene. Between the trimmed V and J ends, which lost 6 bases and 2 bases, there was a span of 13 bases. The CDR3 is made up of 15 amino acids.

As concerns this clone: Germline and junction disagree at one end, which may indicate a read error. At the DNA level, this CDR3 is encoded by other sequences in the same sample as well. DNA for the CDR3: TGTGCCATCAGTGACAGGGAATGGGGCGAAGGCTATGGTTACACCTTC. Protein sequence: CAISDREWGEGYGYTF. This chain joins TRBV10-3 and TRBJ1-2; possible D gene TRBD1, 5 bases. Germline V gives CDR1 ENHRY, CDR2 SYGVKD. This CDR3 is 16 amino acids long.

This chain connects TRBV5-1 to TRBJ2-3; possible D gene TRBD2, 6 bases. The CDR3 sequence is 14 residues long. Trimming stripped 4 bases from V and 1 base from J, with 10 bases between. Germline CDR1 SGHRS, CDR2 YFSETQ. CDR3 bases: TGCGCCAGCAGCGCATCTAGCGGCACAGATACGCAGTATTTT. This gives the protein CASSASSGTDTQYF.

This chain connects TRBV6-1 to TRBJ2-2; TRBD1 or TRBD2 may be the D gene (5 bases each). This CDR3 region has 14 residues. Germline loops: CDR1 MNHNS, CDR2 SASEGT. V lost 8 bases and J 7 bases, leaving 17 bases between the germline ends. CDR3 in DNA: TGTGCCAGCCGGGGCCCAATGGTGGGCGGGGAGCTGTTTTTT. Amino acid sequence: CASRGPMVGGELFF.